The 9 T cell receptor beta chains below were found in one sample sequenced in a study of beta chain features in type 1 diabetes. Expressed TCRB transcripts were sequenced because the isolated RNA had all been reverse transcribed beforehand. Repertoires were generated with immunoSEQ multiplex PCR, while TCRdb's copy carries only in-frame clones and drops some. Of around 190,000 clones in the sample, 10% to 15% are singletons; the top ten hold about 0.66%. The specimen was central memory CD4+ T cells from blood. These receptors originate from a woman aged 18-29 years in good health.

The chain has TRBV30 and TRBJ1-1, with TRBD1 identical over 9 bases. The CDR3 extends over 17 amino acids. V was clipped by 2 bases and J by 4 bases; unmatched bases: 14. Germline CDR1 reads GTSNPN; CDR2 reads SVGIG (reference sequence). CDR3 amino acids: CAWSIRTGARVGTEAFF. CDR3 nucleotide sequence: TGTGCCTGGAGTATTAGGACAGGGGCCAGGGTTGGCACTGAAGCTTTCTTT.

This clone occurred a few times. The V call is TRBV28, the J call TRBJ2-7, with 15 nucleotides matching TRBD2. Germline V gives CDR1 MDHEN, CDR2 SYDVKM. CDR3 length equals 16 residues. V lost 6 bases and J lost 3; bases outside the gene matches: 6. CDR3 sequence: CASSPGLAGGGYEQYF. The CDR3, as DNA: TGTGCCAGCAGCCCGGGACTAGCGGGAGGAGGCTACGAGCAGTACTTC.

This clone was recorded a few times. The CDR3, as DNA: TGTGCCAGCAGCCGGGGGGGATTGACTTACAATGAGCAGTTCTTC. Residues: CASSRGGLTYNEQFF. J is TRBJ2-1 and V is TRBV7-9, with 8 bases fitting TRBD2. Germline V lookup: CDR1 SEHNR, CDR2 FQNEAQ (reference sequence). V lost 5 bases to trimming and J lost 4 bases; unmatched junction nucleotides: 7. The CDR3 runs to 15 residues.

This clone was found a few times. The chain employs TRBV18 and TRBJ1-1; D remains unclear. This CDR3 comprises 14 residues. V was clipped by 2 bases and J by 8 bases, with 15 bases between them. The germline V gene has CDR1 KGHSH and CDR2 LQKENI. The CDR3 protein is CASSPSVALLEAFF. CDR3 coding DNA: TGTGCCAGCTCACCATCAGTAGCCCTTCTCGAAGCTTTCTTT.

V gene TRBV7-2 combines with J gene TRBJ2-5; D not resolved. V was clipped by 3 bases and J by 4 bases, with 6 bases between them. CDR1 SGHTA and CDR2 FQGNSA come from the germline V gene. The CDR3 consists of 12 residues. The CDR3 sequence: CASSFGSETQYF. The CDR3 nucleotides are TGTGCCAGCAGCTTCGGGTCAGAGACCCAGTACTTC.

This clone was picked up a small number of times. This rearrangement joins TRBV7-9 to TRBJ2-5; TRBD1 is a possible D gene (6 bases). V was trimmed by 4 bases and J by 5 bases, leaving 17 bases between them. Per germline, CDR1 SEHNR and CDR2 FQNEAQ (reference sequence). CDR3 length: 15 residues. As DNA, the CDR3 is TGTGCCAGCAGCTCCAACGGAGACAGGCGGGAGACCCAGTACTTC. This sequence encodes CASSSNGDRRETQYF.

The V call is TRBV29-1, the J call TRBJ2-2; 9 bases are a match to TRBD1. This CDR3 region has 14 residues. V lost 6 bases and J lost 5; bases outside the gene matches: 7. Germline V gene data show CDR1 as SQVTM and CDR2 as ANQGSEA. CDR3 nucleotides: TGCAGCGTCCCGGGACAGGGTCGGACCGGGGAGCTGTTTTTT. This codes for CSVPGQGRTGELFF.

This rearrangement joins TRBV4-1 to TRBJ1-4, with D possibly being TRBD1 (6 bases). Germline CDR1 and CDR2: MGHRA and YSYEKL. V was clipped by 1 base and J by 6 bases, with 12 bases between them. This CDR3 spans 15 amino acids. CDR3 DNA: TGCGCCAGCAGCCAAGGAGGGCAGGGGTATGAAAAACTGTTTTTT. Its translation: CASSQGGQGYEKLFF.

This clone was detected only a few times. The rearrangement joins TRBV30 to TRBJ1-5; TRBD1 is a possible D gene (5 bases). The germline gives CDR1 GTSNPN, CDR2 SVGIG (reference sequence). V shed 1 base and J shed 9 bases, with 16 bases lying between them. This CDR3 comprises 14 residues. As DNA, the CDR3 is TGTGCCTGGAGTGGGGACGGGGGGAAACGGCCCCAGCATTTT. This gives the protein CAWSGDGGKRPQHF.